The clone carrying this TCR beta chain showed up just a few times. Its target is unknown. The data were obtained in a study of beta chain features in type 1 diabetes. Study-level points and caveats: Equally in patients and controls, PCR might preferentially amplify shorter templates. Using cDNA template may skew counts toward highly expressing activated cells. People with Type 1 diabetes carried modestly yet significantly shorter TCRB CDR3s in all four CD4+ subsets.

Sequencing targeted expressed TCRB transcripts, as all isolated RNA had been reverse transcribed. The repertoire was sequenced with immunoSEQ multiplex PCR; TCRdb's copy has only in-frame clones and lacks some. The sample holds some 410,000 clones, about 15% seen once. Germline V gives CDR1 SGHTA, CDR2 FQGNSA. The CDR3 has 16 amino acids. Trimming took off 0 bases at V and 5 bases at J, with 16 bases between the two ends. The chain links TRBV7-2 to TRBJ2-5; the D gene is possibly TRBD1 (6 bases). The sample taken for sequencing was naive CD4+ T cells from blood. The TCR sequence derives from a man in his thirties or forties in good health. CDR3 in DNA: TGTGCCAGCAGCTTAGCAGGTACACAGGGACCGGAGACCCAGTACTTC. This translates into CASSLAGTQGPETQYF.